This is a list of T cell receptor beta chains from one sample in a study of robustness of blood B and T cell sequencing. TCRdb re-derived calls from the PCR reads in MiXCR, one entry per CDR3 protein. The repertoire holds approximately 3,600 distinct CDR3 sequences, with around half as singletons. What was sequenced was peripheral blood. The receptors originated from a human donor in good health. CDR3s include the opening cysteine and the closing phenylalanine or tryptophan. Each record gives: clone size, V gene, J gene, D gene, CDR3 protein, CDR3 DNA. The D gene is left open where the match is weak. Clone sizes are given selectively: once, few, many, or a class where the clone is expanded.

clone_size: .
v_call: TRBV5-6
j_call: TRBJ1-5
d_call: .
cdr3_aa: CASSLRQELNNQPQHF
cdr3_nt: TGTGCCAGCAGCTTGCGACAGGAGTTAAACAATCAGCCCCAGCATTTT

clone_size: once
v_call: TRBV12-3/TRBV12-4
j_call: TRBJ1-5
d_call: .
cdr3_aa: CASSLAGFNQPQHF
cdr3_nt: TGTGCCAGCAGTTTAGCCGGGTTCAATCAGCCCCAGCATTTT

clone_size: few
v_call: TRBV10-3
j_call: TRBJ2-7
d_call: .
cdr3_aa: CAIGDTYEQYF
cdr3_nt: TGTGCCATCGGAGACACCTACGAGCAGTACTTC

clone_size: once
v_call: TRBV5-5
j_call: TRBJ2-5
d_call: .
cdr3_aa: CASSFLATGGETQYF
cdr3_nt: TGTGCCAGCAGCTTTCTAGCGACGGGTGGGGAGACCCAGTACTTC

clone_size: .
v_call: TRBV5-5
j_call: TRBJ2-3
d_call: .
cdr3_aa: CASSLAGRAASTDTQYF
cdr3_nt: TGTGCCAGCAGCTTGGCAGGGCGAGCGGCTAGCACAGATACGCAGTATTTT

clone_size: .
v_call: TRBV6-1
j_call: TRBJ2-7
d_call: TRBD2
cdr3_aa: CASTAGGAYEQYF
cdr3_nt: TGTGCCAGCACCGCCGGGGGGGCCTACGAGCAGTACTTC

clone_size: .
v_call: TRBV10-3
j_call: TRBJ2-3
d_call: .
cdr3_aa: CAISEGPDTQYF
cdr3_nt: TGTGCCATCAGTGAAGGGCCAGATACGCAGTATTTT

clone_size: .
v_call: TRBV20-1
j_call: TRBJ1-1
d_call: .
cdr3_aa: CSARGSPPMRNTEAFF
cdr3_nt: TGCAGTGCTAGAGGGAGCCCCCCGATGAGGAACACTGAAGCTTTCTTT

clone_size: .
v_call: TRBV6-5
j_call: TRBJ1-1
d_call: .
cdr3_aa: CASRRSGTALTTEAFF
cdr3_nt: TGTGCCAGCAGGAGGTCCGGGACCGCCCTGACCACTGAAGCTTTCTTT

clone_size: large
v_call: TRBV2
j_call: TRBJ1-1
d_call: .
cdr3_aa: CASNRAYTEAFF
cdr3_nt: TGTGCCAGCAACAGGGCTTACACTGAAGCTTTCTTT

clone_size: once
v_call: TRBV20-1
j_call: TRBJ1-4
d_call: TRBD1
cdr3_aa: CSAGGRTGSANEKLFF
cdr3_nt: TGCAGTGCTGGTGGGAGGACAGGGTCGGCTAATGAAAAACTGTTTTTT

clone_size: .
v_call: TRBV19
j_call: TRBJ2-1
d_call: TRBD2
cdr3_aa: CASSGGGTSGNLYNEQFF
cdr3_nt: TGTGCCAGTAGTGGGGGGGGGACTAGCGGGAACCTCTACAATGAGCAGTTCTTC

clone_size: .
v_call: TRBV20-1
j_call: TRBJ1-6
d_call: .
cdr3_aa: CSASWGGDSPLHF
cdr3_nt: TGCAGTGCTAGTTGGGGAGGAGATTCACCCCTCCACTTT

clone_size: .
v_call: TRBV3-1
j_call: TRBJ2-7
d_call: .
cdr3_aa: CASSQDGAYEQYF
cdr3_nt: TGTGCCAGCAGCCAAGACGGGGCATACGAGCAGTACTTC

clone_size: .
v_call: TRBV20-1
j_call: TRBJ2-5
d_call: .
cdr3_aa: CSASSTRRGETQYF
cdr3_nt: TGCAGTGCTAGTAGTACCAGGAGGGGAGAGACCCAGTACTTC

clone_size: .
v_call: TRBV24-1
j_call: TRBJ1-1
d_call: .
cdr3_aa: CATSDARGREEAFF
cdr3_nt: TGTGCCACCAGTGATGCCCGGGGCAGGGAAGAAGCTTTCTTT

clone_size: few
v_call: TRBV9
j_call: TRBJ1-2
d_call: TRBD1
cdr3_aa: CASSVVPGGDGYTF
cdr3_nt: TGTGCCAGCAGCGTAGTTCCAGGGGGCGATGGCTACACCTTC

clone_size: .
v_call: TRBV7-8
j_call: TRBJ2-2
d_call: TRBD1
cdr3_aa: CASSSVSRDRGWTGELFF
cdr3_nt: TGTGCCAGCAGCTCTGTTTCCCGGGACAGAGGATGGACCGGGGAGCTGTTTTTT

clone_size: .
v_call: TRBV20-1
j_call: TRBJ1-3
d_call: .
cdr3_aa: CSAPLVRGAVGNTIYF
cdr3_nt: TGCAGTGCCCCGCTCGTCCGGGGGGCGGTTGGAAACACCATATATTTT

clone_size: .
v_call: TRBV23-1
j_call: TRBJ2-7
d_call: TRBD1
cdr3_aa: CATIVGGKGYEQYF
cdr3_nt: TGCGCCACCATTGTAGGGGGCAAGGGCTACGAGCAGTACTTC

clone_size: few
v_call: TRBV6-2/TRBV6-3
j_call: TRBJ1-4
d_call: .
cdr3_aa: CASREEGFEKLFF
cdr3_nt: TGTGCCAGCAGGGAAGAGGGCTTTGAAAAACTGTTTTTT

clone_size: .
v_call: TRBV23-1
j_call: TRBJ2-7
d_call: .
cdr3_aa: CASTTTGTGRDEQYF
cdr3_nt: TGCGCCAGCACGACGACAGGGACCGGGAGGGACGAGCAGTACTTC

clone_size: .
v_call: TRBV5-1
j_call: TRBJ1-2
d_call: .
cdr3_aa: CASRLTGWSYGYTF
cdr3_nt: TGCGCCAGCAGGCTGACAGGATGGTCCTATGGCTACACCTTC

clone_size: .
v_call: TRBV12-3/TRBV12-4
j_call: TRBJ2-2
d_call: .
cdr3_aa: CASSSGELFF
cdr3_nt: TGTGCCAGCAGTTCCGGGGAGCTGTTTTTT

clone_size: .
v_call: TRBV12-3/TRBV12-4
j_call: TRBJ2-7
d_call: .
cdr3_aa: CASSYFQGYEQYF
cdr3_nt: TGTGCCAGCAGTTACTTTCAGGGGTACGAGCAGTACTTC

clone_size: few
v_call: TRBV10-1
j_call: TRBJ1-2
d_call: .
cdr3_aa: CASSEYGPRPYGYTF
cdr3_nt: TGCGCCAGCAGTGAGTATGGACCCAGGCCATACGGCTACACCTTC

clone_size: .
v_call: TRBV6-6
j_call: TRBJ2-2
d_call: TRBD1
cdr3_aa: CASSYRTGDTGELFF
cdr3_nt: TGTGCCAGCAGTTACCGGACAGGGGACACCGGGGAGCTGTTTTTT

clone_size: few
v_call: TRBV29-1
j_call: TRBJ2-3
d_call: .
cdr3_aa: CSAVGQGTDTQYF
cdr3_nt: TGCAGCGCCGTAGGGCAGGGGACAGATACGCAGTATTTT

clone_size: .
v_call: TRBV5-5
j_call: TRBJ2-7
d_call: .
cdr3_aa: CASSLMAGRTYEQYF
cdr3_nt: TGTGCCAGCAGCTTGATGGCAGGGCGCACCTACGAGCAGTACTTC

clone_size: .
v_call: TRBV15
j_call: TRBJ2-3
d_call: .
cdr3_aa: CATSRAHLSTDTQYF
cdr3_nt: TGTGCCACCAGCAGAGCACACCTTAGCACAGATACGCAGTATTTT

clone_size: few
v_call: TRBV11-3
j_call: TRBJ2-4
d_call: TRBD2
cdr3_aa: CASSVTSGGAGKNIQYF
cdr3_nt: TGTGCCAGCAGCGTCACTAGCGGGGGGGCTGGCAAAAACATTCAGTACTTC

clone_size: .
v_call: TRBV29-1
j_call: TRBJ1-3
d_call: .
cdr3_aa: CSYSSGGPRPSGNTIYF
cdr3_nt: TGCAGCTACTCATCGGGGGGACCTCGACCCTCTGGAAACACCATATATTTT

clone_size: .
v_call: TRBV5-6
j_call: TRBJ1-4
d_call: .
cdr3_aa: CASSFRDTLREKLFF
cdr3_nt: TGTGCCAGCAGCTTCCGGGACACCCTGCGGGAAAAACTGTTTTTT

clone_size: .
v_call: TRBV5-4
j_call: TRBJ1-2
d_call: .
cdr3_aa: CASSQGPPDYGYTF
cdr3_nt: TGTGCCAGCAGTCAGGGGCCCCCAGATTATGGCTACACCTTC

clone_size: .
v_call: TRBV5-1
j_call: TRBJ2-3
d_call: .
cdr3_aa: CASSLASPVETDTQYF
cdr3_nt: TGCGCCAGCAGCTTGGCGTCTCCGGTGGAGACAGATACGCAGTATTTT

clone_size: few
v_call: TRBV2
j_call: TRBJ1-4
d_call: TRBD1
cdr3_aa: CASKTGFGKLFF
cdr3_nt: TGTGCCAGCAAGACAGGGTTTGGAAAACTGTTTTTT

clone_size: once
v_call: TRBV5-1
j_call: TRBJ2-1
d_call: TRBD1
cdr3_aa: CASSRDSHNEQFF
cdr3_nt: TGCGCCAGCAGCCGGGACAGTCACAATGAGCAGTTCTTC

clone_size: .
v_call: TRBV5-1
j_call: TRBJ1-1
d_call: TRBD1
cdr3_aa: CASSPGQGIRSNTEAFF
cdr3_nt: TGCGCCAGCAGCCCGGGACAGGGTATTAGGAGTAACACTGAAGCTTTCTTT

clone_size: .
v_call: TRBV29-1
j_call: TRBJ2-2
d_call: .
cdr3_aa: CSVEKGSNTGELFF
cdr3_nt: TGCAGCGTTGAAAAAGGGTCGAACACCGGGGAGCTGTTTTTT

clone_size: .
v_call: TRBV20-1
j_call: TRBJ2-1
d_call: .
cdr3_aa: CSAGTPTYNEQFF
cdr3_nt: TGCAGTGCGGGTACCCCAACTTACAATGAGCAGTTCTTC

clone_size: once
v_call: TRBV10-3
j_call: TRBJ1-6
d_call: .
cdr3_aa: CAISVDTNSPLHF
cdr3_nt: TGTGCCATCAGTGTCGACACTAATTCACCCCTCCACTTT

clone_size: .
v_call: TRBV7-8
j_call: TRBJ2-7
d_call: .
cdr3_aa: CASSATGQTYEQYF
cdr3_nt: TGTGCCAGCAGCGCGACAGGCCAGACCTACGAGCAGTACTTC

clone_size: .
v_call: TRBV19
j_call: TRBJ1-5
d_call: .
cdr3_aa: CASTSGEPQHF
cdr3_nt: TGTGCCAGTACCTCCGGGGAGCCCCAGCATTTT

clone_size: .
v_call: TRBV24-1
j_call: TRBJ1-1
d_call: .
cdr3_aa: CATRRSDYTEAFF
cdr3_nt: TGTGCCACCAGGAGATCGGACTACACTGAAGCTTTCTTT

clone_size: few
v_call: TRBV7-2
j_call: TRBJ2-7
d_call: TRBD2
cdr3_aa: CASSLELAEQYF
cdr3_nt: TGTGCCAGCAGCTTAGAACTAGCGGAACAGTACTTC